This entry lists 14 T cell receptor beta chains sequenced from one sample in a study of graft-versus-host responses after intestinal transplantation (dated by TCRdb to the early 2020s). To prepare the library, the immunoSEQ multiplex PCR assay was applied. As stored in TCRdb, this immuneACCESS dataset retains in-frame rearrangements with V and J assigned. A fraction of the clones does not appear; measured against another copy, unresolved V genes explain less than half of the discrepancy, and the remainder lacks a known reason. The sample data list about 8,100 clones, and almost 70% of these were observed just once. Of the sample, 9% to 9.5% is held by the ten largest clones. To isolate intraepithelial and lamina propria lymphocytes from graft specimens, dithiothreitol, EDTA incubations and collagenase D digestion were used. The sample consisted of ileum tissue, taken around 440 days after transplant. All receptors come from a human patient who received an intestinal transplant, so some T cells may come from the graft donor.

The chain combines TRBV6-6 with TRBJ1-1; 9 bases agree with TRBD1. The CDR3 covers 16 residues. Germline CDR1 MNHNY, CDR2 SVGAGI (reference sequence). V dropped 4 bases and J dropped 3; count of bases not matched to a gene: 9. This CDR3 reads CASSFQGGQGHTEAFF. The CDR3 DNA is TGTGCCAGCAGTTTTCAGGGGGGACAGGGTCACACTGAAGCTTTCTTT.

The chain's CDR3 is CASEGQGFPLTNEQFF. The DNA of the CDR3 is TGTGCCAGCGAAGGACAGGGATTCCCTCTGACCAATGAGCAGTTCTTC. V is TRBV6-6 and J is TRBJ2-1; 8 bases fit TRBD1. The junction had 15 bases not matched to a gene; V was cut back by 8 bases and J by 6 bases. Germline V gene lookup returns CDR1 MNHNY and CDR2 SVGAGI (reference sequence). The CDR3 is 16 amino acids.

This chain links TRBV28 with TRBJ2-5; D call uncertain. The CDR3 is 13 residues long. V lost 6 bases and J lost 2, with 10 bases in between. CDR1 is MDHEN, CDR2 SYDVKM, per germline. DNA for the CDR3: TGTGCCAGCAGACCAATAAGGCAAGAGACCCAGTACTTC. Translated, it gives CASRPIRQETQYF.

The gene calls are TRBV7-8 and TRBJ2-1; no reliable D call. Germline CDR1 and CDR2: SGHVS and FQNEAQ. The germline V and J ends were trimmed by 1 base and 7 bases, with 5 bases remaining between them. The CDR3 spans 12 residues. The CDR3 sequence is CASSLELNEQFF. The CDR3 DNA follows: TGTGCCAGCAGCTTAGAGTTGAATGAGCAGTTCTTC.

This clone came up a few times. In DNA, the CDR3 is TGTGCCAGCAGCTCGAAACCGGGACAGGGGTTCGGTAATGAGCAGTTCTTC. It encodes CASSSKPGQGFGNEQFF. J is TRBJ2-1 and V is TRBV7-9, with 10 bases that match TRBD1. The length of the CDR3 is 17 residues. After removal of 4 bases from V and 7 bases from J, the junction contained 13 bases not matched to a gene. Germline lookup yields CDR1 SEHNR and CDR2 FQNEAQ (reference sequence).

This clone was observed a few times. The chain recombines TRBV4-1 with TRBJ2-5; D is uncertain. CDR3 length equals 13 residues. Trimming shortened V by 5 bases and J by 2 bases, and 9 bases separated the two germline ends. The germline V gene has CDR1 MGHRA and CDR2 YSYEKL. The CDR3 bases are TGCGCCAGCAGCACATCTTGGCAAGAGACCCAGTACTTC. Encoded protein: CASSTSWQETQYF.

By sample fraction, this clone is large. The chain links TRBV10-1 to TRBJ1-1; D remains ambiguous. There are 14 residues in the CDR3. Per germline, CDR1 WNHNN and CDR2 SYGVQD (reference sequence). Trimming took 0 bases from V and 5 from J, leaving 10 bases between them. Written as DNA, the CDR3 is TGCGCCAGCAGTGAGTCGTTCGGGCGGACTGAAGCTTTCTTT. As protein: CASSESFGRTEAFF.

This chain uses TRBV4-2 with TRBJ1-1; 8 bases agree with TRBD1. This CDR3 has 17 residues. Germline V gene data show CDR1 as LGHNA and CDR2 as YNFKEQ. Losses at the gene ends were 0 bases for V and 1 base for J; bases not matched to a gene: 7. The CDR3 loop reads CASSQDHRGFANTEAFF. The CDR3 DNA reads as TGTGCCAGCAGCCAAGACCACAGGGGGTTCGCGAACACTGAAGCTTTCTTT.

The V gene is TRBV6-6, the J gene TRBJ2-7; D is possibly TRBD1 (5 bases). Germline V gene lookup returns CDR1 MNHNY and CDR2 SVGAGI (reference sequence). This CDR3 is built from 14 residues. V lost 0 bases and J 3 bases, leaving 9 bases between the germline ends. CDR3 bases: TGTGCCAGCAGTTACTCTGCAGGGAACTACGAGCAGTACGTC. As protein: CASSYSAGNYEQYV.

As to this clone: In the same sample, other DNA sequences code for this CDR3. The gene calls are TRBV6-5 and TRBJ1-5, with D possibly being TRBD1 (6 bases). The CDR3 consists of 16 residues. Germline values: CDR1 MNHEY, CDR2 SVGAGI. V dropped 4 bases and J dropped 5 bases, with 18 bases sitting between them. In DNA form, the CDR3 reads TGTGCCAGCAGTTTATCGGGGGCAGGGGTTTATCAGCCCCAGCATTTT. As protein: CASSLSGAGVYQPQHF.

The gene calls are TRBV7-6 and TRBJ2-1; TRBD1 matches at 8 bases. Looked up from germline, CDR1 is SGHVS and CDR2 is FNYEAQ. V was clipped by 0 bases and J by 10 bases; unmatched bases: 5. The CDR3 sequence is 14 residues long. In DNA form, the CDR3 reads TGTGCCAGCAGCTTAGCCGGGGACAGGACGGAGCAGTTCTTC. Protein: CASSLAGDRTEQFF.

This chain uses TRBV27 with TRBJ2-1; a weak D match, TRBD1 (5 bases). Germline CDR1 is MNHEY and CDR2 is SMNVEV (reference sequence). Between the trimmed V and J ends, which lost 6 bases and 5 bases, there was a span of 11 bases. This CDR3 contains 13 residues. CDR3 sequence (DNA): TGTGCCAGCAGCCGGACACTCGACAATGAGCAGTTCTTC. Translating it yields CASSRTLDNEQFF.

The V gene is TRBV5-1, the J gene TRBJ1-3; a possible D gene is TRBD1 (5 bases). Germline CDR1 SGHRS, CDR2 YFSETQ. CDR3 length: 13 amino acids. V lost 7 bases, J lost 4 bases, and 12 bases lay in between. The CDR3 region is CASFRAGGNTIYF. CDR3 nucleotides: TGCGCCAGCTTCCGGGCAGGGGGAAACACCATATATTTT.

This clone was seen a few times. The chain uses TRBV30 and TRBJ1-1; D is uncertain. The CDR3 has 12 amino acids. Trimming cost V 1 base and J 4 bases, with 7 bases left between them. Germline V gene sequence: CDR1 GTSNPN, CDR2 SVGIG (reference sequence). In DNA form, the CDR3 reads TGTGCCTGGAGTGGGATGAGCACTGAAGCTTTCTTT. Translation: CAWSGMSTEAFF.